Presented here are 16 T cell receptor beta chains from one specimen sequenced in a study of cytomegalovirus exposure and HLA in healthy donors. Method: immunoSEQ multiplex PCR; TCRdb's copy keeps in-frame clones and lacks some. The data show some 90,000 clones, with 87% seen just once and 6% to 6.5% held by the top ten. The sample comprised PBMCs. The receptor set was obtained from a man aged 18-30 years in good health and CMV-seropositive.

The rearrangement uses TRBV7-9 and TRBJ1-2; 7 positions agree with TRBD1. CDR1 and CDR2 (germline): SEHNR, FQNEAQ (reference sequence). V dropped 3 bases and J dropped 5; count of bases not matched to a gene: 3. This CDR3 region has 13 residues. Written as DNA, the CDR3 is TGTGCCAGCAGCTTCCAGGGGGAATATGGCTACACCTTC. Protein sequence: CASSFQGEYGYTF. The full variable domain, in which reference TRBV7-9 and TRBJ1-2 provide the parts outside the CDR3, is DTGVSQNPRHKITKRGQNVTFRCDPISEHNRLYWYRQTLGQGPEFLTYFQNEAQLEKSRLLSDRFSAERPKGSFSTLEIQRTEQGDSAMYLCASSFQGEYGYTFGSGTRLTVV.

V and J are TRBV14 and TRBJ2-5; possibly TRBD1 for D (5 bases). In germline, CDR1 is SGHDN, CDR2 FVKESK. The CDR3 is 13 amino acids. V lost 4 bases to trimming and J lost 4 bases, with 10 bases between them. The CDR3 protein is CASSPRVRETQYF. The CDR3 nucleotides read TGTGCCAGCAGCCCCAGGGTTAGAGAGACCCAGTACTTC.

This clone was observed once. The rearrangement uses TRBV5-6 and TRBJ2-7; D is unresolved. CDR3 length: 13 residues. Trimming took 2 bases from V and 5 from J, leaving 11 bases between them. The germline CDR1 and CDR2 sequences are SGHDT and YYEEEE. The CDR3 nucleotides are TGTGCCAGCAGCTTCCGCGTCCGCCACGAGCAGTACTTC. Translating gives CASSFRVRHEQYF.

This chain uses TRBV28 with TRBJ2-1, with 10 bases lining up with TRBD1. V gave up 7 bases and J gave up 4 bases; unmatched junction bases: 13. Germline-derived CDR1 and CDR2 are MDHEN and SYDVKM. CDR3 size: 17 residues. The chain's CDR3 is CASILKGGDRGYNEQFF. The CDR3 DNA is TGTGCCAGCATTCTTAAAGGGGGGGACAGGGGATACAATGAGCAGTTCTTC.

This clone was seen once. V usage is TRBV27 and J usage is TRBJ2-1; D is uncertain. The germline gives CDR1 MNHEY, CDR2 SMNVEV (reference sequence). The ends were cut back, 4 bases at V and 2 bases at J, with 15 bases in the middle. The CDR3 is 16 amino acids. CDR3 in amino acids: CASSYSPGSTYNEQFF. The CDR3 DNA sequence: TGTGCCAGCAGTTATTCCCCAGGATCTACCTACAATGAGCAGTTCTTC.

The chain uses TRBV19 and TRBJ2-1; 8 bases are shared with TRBD1. The ends lost 5 bases at V and 6 bases at J; junction bases unmatched: 15. The germline gives CDR1 LNHDA, CDR2 SQIVND (reference sequence). The CDR3 has 17 amino acids. CDR3: CASSSEKTGDGGNEQFF. The CDR3 DNA reads as TGTGCCAGTAGTTCCGAAAAGACAGGGGATGGGGGCAATGAGCAGTTCTTC.

CDR3 sequence (DNA): TGCGCCAGCAGCCAAGATCCAGAAATTCAGTACTTC. Translation: CASSQDPEIQYF. The gene calls are TRBV4-3 and TRBJ2-4, with unresolved D. The V and J ends lost 0 bases and 10 bases respectively, with 7 bases between them. The CDR3 length is 12 residues. The V gene's germline CDR1 is LGHNA and CDR2 YSLEER.

The V gene is TRBV19, the J gene TRBJ1-2; 11 bases are a match to TRBD1. The trim removed 6 bases at V and 4 bases at J, leaving 7 bases unmatched. The CDR3 runs to 15 residues. Germline values: CDR1 LNHDA, CDR2 SQIVND (reference sequence). CDR3 region: CASRRTGGFLYGYTF. As DNA, the CDR3 is TGTGCCAGTAGGCGGACAGGGGGCTTTCTCTATGGCTACACCTTC.

This clone was detected only once. Here the CDR3 DNA reads TGTGCCAGCAGCGTTTTAGCGGAAAGCTCCTACAATGAGCAGTTCTTC. As protein: CASSVLAESSYNEQFF. The chain recombines TRBV9 with TRBJ2-1; tentative D call: TRBD2 (6 bases). Trimming took 2 bases from V and 0 from J, leaving 12 bases between them. The CDR3 sequence is 16 residues long. The germline gives CDR1 SGDLS, CDR2 YYNGEE.

The V call is TRBV28, the J call TRBJ1-1; 8 bases map to TRBD1. V was clipped by 3 bases and J by 0 bases; unmatched bases: 6. Per germline, CDR1 MDHEN and CDR2 SYDVKM. This CDR3 comprises 16 residues. The CDR3 loop is CASSFVGGQVNTEAFF. The CDR3 DNA reads as TGTGCCAGCAGTTTCGTGGGGGGACAGGTGAACACTGAAGCTTTCTTT.

The V and J genes are TRBV7-2 and TRBJ2-7, with 7 bases matching TRBD2. Germline values: CDR1 SGHTA, CDR2 FQGNSA. The CDR3 runs 14 residues. V lost 1 base and J lost 2; bases outside the gene matches: 2. The CDR3 is CASSLGEGPYEQYF. The CDR3 DNA is TGTGCCAGCAGCTTAGGGGAGGGCCCCTACGAGCAGTACTTC.

This chain links TRBV23-1 with TRBJ1-2, with D possibly being TRBD1 (5 bases). TRBV23-1 is known as an ORF, though its function is uncertain. The CDR3 sequence is 15 residues long. Trimming stripped 0 bases from V and 2 bases from J, with 10 bases between. The CDR3 region is CASSQSMEGNYGYTF. CDR3 DNA: TGCGCCAGCAGTCAATCGATGGAGGGGAACTATGGCTACACCTTC.

The chain is built from TRBV28 and TRBJ2-1; 9 bases line up with TRBD2. Germline CDR1 is MDHEN and CDR2 is SYDVKM. The V segment lost 3 bases and the J segment 6 bases; nucleotides outside the gene matches: 15. The CDR3 extends over 18 amino acids. This CDR3 is CASSFFKLAGPQSNEQFF. CDR3 nucleotides: TGTGCCAGCAGTTTCTTTAAACTAGCGGGCCCCCAGAGCAATGAGCAGTTCTTC.

Points on this clone: Other nucleotide sequences from this sample produce the same CDR3. The rearrangement links TRBV5-1 to TRBJ2-7, with 7 bases fitting TRBD1. J gave up 0 bases and V 0 bases, and 0 bases lay outside the gene matches. The CDR3 loop spans 14 amino acids. Per the germline V gene, CDR1 is SGHRS and CDR2 is YFSETQ. CDR3 sequence (DNA): TGCGCCAGCAGCTTGGGACAGGGCTCCTACGAGCAGTACTTC. Translating it yields CASSLGQGSYEQYF.

This clone occurred a few times. The chain joins TRBV19 to TRBJ1-4, with D unclear. This CDR3 contains 13 residues. V lost 3 bases to trimming and J lost 7 bases, with 9 bases between them. CDR1 is LNHDA and CDR2 is SQIVND in the germline V gene (reference sequence). This CDR3 reads CASSMRQTEKLFF. DNA of the CDR3: TGTGCCAGTAGTATGAGGCAGACTGAAAAACTGTTTTTT.

In this sample, this clone turned up once. The chain carries TRBV7-2 and TRBJ2-5; no clear D gene. V was cut by 6 bases and J by 0 bases, with 11 bases left in between. Germline V gene data show CDR1 as SGHTA and CDR2 as FQGNSA. This CDR3 has 14 residues. The CDR3, as DNA: TGTGCCAGCAGATCTCGGTTAAACCAAGAGACCCAGTACTTC. Translated: CASRSRLNQETQYF. Filled out from reference TRBV7-2 and TRBJ2-5, the complete variable domain reads GAGVSQSPSNKVTEKGKDVELRCDPISGHTALYWYRQSLGQGLEFLIYFQGNSAPDKSGLPSDRFSAERTGGSVSTLTIQRTQQEDSAVYLCASRSRLNQETQYFGPGTRLLVL.